This T cell receptor beta chain is drawn from a study of OX40 agonist ivuxolimab in advanced cancers. Overall study: Age averaged 60 years (range roughly 23 to 79), and around 87% were male. Study-wide results and caveats: Low levels of normalized T-cell clonal expansion also appeared in some nonresponders.

Assay: immunoSEQ multiplex PCR; the TCRdb copy retains only in-frame clones and omits some. The data hold about 69,000 clones, with roughly 87% observed a single time. This clone was picked up one time. Its antigen is unidentified. This specimen was CD4+ or CD8+ T cells sorted from blood, taken in a trial of the OX40 agonist ivuxolimab. This clonotype was obtained from an adult with an advanced solid tumor such as melanoma, head and neck, liver or kidney cancer.

DNA of the CDR3: TGTGCCAGCAGTTCCGGGGGCATGAGCGGGGAGCTGTTTTTT. Its translation is CASSSGGMSGELFF. The gene calls are TRBV6-5 and TRBJ2-2; D possibly matches TRBD1 or TRBD2 (6 bases each). V lost 4 bases and J 7 bases, leaving 13 bases between the germline ends. The V gene's germline CDR1 is MNHEY and CDR2 SVGAGI. The CDR3 contains 14 residues.